Shown below are 6 T cell receptor beta chains from a single sample sequenced in a study of CD8+CD57+ T cells in acquired aplastic anemia. The authors sequenced patients whose flow cytometry had shown CD8+CD57+ cell expansion. Genomic DNA acted as the template from which TCR beta VDJ combination and CDR3 sequence profiling were carried out. Via MiXCR, TCRdb re-called the reads, giving one row per CDR3 protein. The sample holds approximately 180,000 distinct CDR3 sequences, more than 60% seen once. What was sequenced was sorted CD4+, CD8+, or CD8+CD57+ T cells (not recorded which) from PBMCs. The receptors stem from a human donor with aplastic anemia.

This clonotype was recorded only once. J is TRBJ1-3 and V is TRBV29-1, with D unclear. Germline V gives CDR1 SQVTM, CDR2 ANQGSEA. The CDR3 is 12 amino acids. V gave up 6 bases and J gave up 4 bases, with 10 bases separating them. In DNA, the CDR3 is TGCAGCGTGGGGTCGGACGGAAACACCATATATTTT. Protein product: CSVGSDGNTIYF.

This chain links TRBV7-9 with TRBJ2-5, with no clear D. Germline CDR1 and CDR2: SEHNR and FQNEAQ (reference sequence). Deletions cut 5 bases from V and 7 bases from J, with 20 bases between. The CDR3 extends over 15 amino acids. CDR3 bases: TGTGCCAGCAGCGAAGATGTACCTCCCAGGTGGACCCAGTACTTC. Translating it yields CASSEDVPPRWTQYF. Full variable domain (remainder filled in from reference TRBV7-9 and TRBJ2-5): DTGVSQNPRHKITKRGQNVTFRCDPISEHNRLYWYRQTLGQGPEFLTYFQNEAQLEKSRLLSDRFSAERPKGSFSTLEIQRTEQGDSAMYLCASSEDVPPRWTQYFGPGTRLLVL.

As to this clonotype: This may be a read error, as it is one base from a much larger clone. V and J are TRBV6-5 and TRBJ2-3, with 8 bases aligning to TRBD2. Per the germline V gene, CDR1 is MNHEY and CDR2 is SVGAGI. This CDR3 spans 15 amino acids. The CDR3 DNA is TGTGCCAGCAGTCCCGCGGGGGGCCGAGGAGATATGCAGTATTTT. It specifies CASSPAGGRGDMQYF.

The gene calls are TRBV20-1 and TRBJ1-1, with D unresolved. The CDR3 runs to 14 residues. CDR1 and CDR2 (germline): DFQATT, SNEGSKA (reference sequence). The V end lost 1 base, the J end lost 3 bases, and 12 bases lay between the germline ends. CDR3 amino acids: CSARGPFGDTEAFF. DNA for the CDR3: TGCAGTGCTAGAGGCCCCTTTGGGGACACTGAAGCTTTCTTT.

For this clonotype: The conserved closing phenylalanine or tryptophan is absent in this CDR3, likely reflecting a read error. The V and J genes are TRBV7-2 and TRBJ2-7; 7 bases fit TRBD1. The V gene's germline CDR1 is SGHTA and CDR2 FQGNSA. The CDR3 is 15 amino acids. The V segment lost 2 bases and the J segment 0 bases; nucleotides outside the gene matches: 4. DNA of the CDR3: TGTGCCAGCAGCTTAATCGGACAGGACTCCTACGAGCAGTACCTC. It codes for CASSLIGQDSYEQYL.

This clonotype occurred a few times. This chain joins TRBV29-1 and TRBJ2-7; D is undetermined. V lost 2 bases to trimming and J lost 4 bases, with 9 bases between them. CDR1 SQVTM and CDR2 ANQGSEA come from the germline V gene. This CDR3 is 12 amino acids long. In DNA, the CDR3 is TGCAGCGTTGAATTCGTAGGTTACGAGCAGTACTTC. As protein: CSVEFVGYEQYF.